This T cell receptor beta chain emerged from a study of shared clonotypes between healthy human individuals. Study-level points and caveats: Rarefaction exposed incomplete sorted-subset sequencing despite large depth.

Only one count was recorded for this clone. Its antigen is still unknown. TCRdb's copy holds only in-frame clones and misses some; the assay was immunoSEQ multiplex PCR. The data contain more than 1 million clones, 75% to 80% of them singletons. In germline, CDR1 is SNHLY, CDR2 FYNNEI. This CDR3 spans 13 amino acids. Trimming cost V 6 bases and J 6 bases, with 14 bases left between them. The chain carries TRBV2 and TRBJ1-2, with D tentatively TRBD1 (5 bases). The clonotype was recovered from a man between 18 and 29 years old in good health. Some clones in this sample may be carry-over from other donors' samples. The source material was memory CD4+ T cells from PBMCs. Subset meaning: CD45RA-negative fraction. The CDR3 DNA follows: TGTGCCAGCAGCCAGCGGGGCGACGATGGCTACACCTTC. This translates into CASSQRGDDGYTF. The full variable domain, completed using reference TRBV2 and TRBJ1-2, is EPEVTQTPSHQVTQMGQEVILRCVPISNHLYFYWYRQILGQKVEFLVSFYNNEISEKSEIFDDQFSVERPDGSNFTLKIRSTKLEDSAMYFCASSQRGDDGYTFGSGTRLTVV.